This T cell receptor beta chain appears in the sequencing data of a study of Graves' ophthalmopathy and Graves' hyperthyroidism. Background on the study: Peripheral blood sampling occurred at initial diagnosis, before any treatment. Study outcomes and limitations: Blood samples also showed most expanded thyroid clonotypes exceeding 0.001 frequency. Predictions made by the model for ophthalmopathy progression reached approximately 70% sensitivity and just under 75% specificity.

This clonotype was seen many times. Its antigen is undetermined. The TCR beta CDR3 regions underwent amplification from RNA transcripts. The authors performed first-round RT-PCR with HTBI primers and then a second-round multiplex PCR. MiXCR was run by TCRdb on the multiplex PCR reads, yielding one entry per CDR3 protein. The repertoire includes about 150,000 distinct CDR3 sequences, over 35% of them detected once, and around 5.8% sits in the top ten. The starting material, approximately 9.7 ml of fresh peripheral blood, provided the PBMCs. Germline loops: CDR1 LNHNV, CDR2 YYDKDF (reference sequence). Trimming pared 3 bases from V and 8 bases from J, leaving 14 bases between. This CDR3 contains 14 residues.

Sequenced input: peripheral blood. The receptor was isolated from a middle-aged woman with Graves' ophthalmopathy. This chain links TRBV15 with TRBJ2-4, with D maybe TRBD2 (5 bases). This chain's CDR3 is CATSREEDSDIQYF. In DNA form, the CDR3 reads TGTGCCACCAGCAGGGAGGAGGATTCAGACATTCAGTACTTC.